This passage covers 27 T cell receptor beta chains from one sample sequenced in a study of T cells in Graves' hyperthyroidism and ophthalmopathy (dated by TCRdb to the late 2010s). The library was built by means of multiplex PCR. TCRdb lists the instrument as Illumina HiSeq 2000. Amplification of TCR beta CDR3 regions was carried out from RNA transcripts. The TCR CDR3 was subjected to a first round of RT-PCR using the HTBI primer set and the Qiagen OneStep RT-PCR kit. Through fastp at Q25 and MiXCR, TCRdb rebuilt clones from the public reads, retaining in-frame beta chains. All rows with the same CDR3 protein become a single entry with the most common DNA and genes. The sample data list about 500,000 distinct CDR3 sequences, and 13% to 15% of these were observed just once. Of the sample, around 17% falls within the top ten clones. Sequencing was carried out using blood. These receptors originate from a woman aged 18-35 years with Graves' hyperthyroidism.

There are many counts of this clonotype. The V gene is TRBV7-9, the J gene TRBJ2-1; TRBD2 aligns across 8 bases. Losses at the gene ends were 6 bases for V and 0 bases for J; bases not matched to a gene: 7. This CDR3 comprises 16 residues. The germline V gene has CDR1 SEHNR and CDR2 FQNEAQ (reference sequence). For the CDR3, the DNA is TGTGCCAGCAGTCCAACTAGCGGCGTCTCCTACAATGAGCAGTTCTTC. It encodes CASSPTSGVSYNEQFF.

This clonotype was seen just once. This sequence joins TRBV6-1 and TRBJ2-7; D may be TRBD1 or TRBD2 (5 bases each). Trimming removed 0 bases from V and 4 bases from J, with 16 bases in between. The CDR3 is 16 amino acids. The germline V gene has CDR1 MNHNS and CDR2 SASEGT. The CDR3 protein is CASSEAVRVWGYEQYF. The CDR3 DNA is TGTGCCAGCAGTGAAGCAGTCCGGGTATGGGGGTACGAGCAGTACTTC.

This clonotype has a handful of counts. The chain couples TRBV14 to TRBJ1-1; D remains ambiguous. The CDR3 consists of 13 residues. Germline V CDR1 and CDR2: SGHDN, FVKESK. V gave up 8 bases and J gave up 1 base, with 11 bases separating them. This chain's CDR3 is CASAKSRNTEAFF. For the CDR3, the DNA is TGTGCCAGCGCCAAGAGTCGGAACACTGAAGCTTTCTTT. The full variable domain, in which reference TRBV14 and TRBJ1-1 provide the parts outside the CDR3, is EAGVTQFPSHSVIEKGQTVTLRCDPISGHDNLYWYRRVMGKEIKFLLHFVKESKQDESGMPNNRFLAERTGGTYSTLKVQPAELEDSGVYFCASAKSRNTEAFFGQGTRLTVV.

The chain is built from TRBV2 and TRBJ2-3, with 11 bases identical to TRBD1. Germline-derived CDR1 and CDR2 are SNHLY and FYNNEI. CDR3 length equals 14 residues. V dropped 7 bases and J dropped 3; count of bases not matched to a gene: 3. CDR3 coding DNA: TGTGCCAGCAAGGGACAGGGGGAAACAGATACGCAGTATTTT. The encoded protein is CASKGQGETDTQYF.

This clonotype was picked up many times. This sequence joins TRBV5-1 and TRBJ2-3; tentative D call: TRBD1 (5 bases). CDR3 length equals 14 residues. The germline V gene encodes CDR1 SGHRS and CDR2 YFSETQ. Between the trimmed V and J ends, which lost 1 base and 4 bases, there was a span of 10 bases. CDR3 protein: CASSLQGESDTQYF. CDR3 bases: TGCGCCAGCAGCTTGCAAGGGGAATCAGATACGCAGTATTTT.

This clonotype was picked up many times. This chain links TRBV3-1 with TRBJ2-5; maybe TRBD2 (6 bases). This CDR3 has 16 amino acids. Germline assignment: CDR1 LGHDT and CDR2 YNNKEL (reference sequence). V was shortened by 3 bases and J by 1 base, with 15 bases between the two germline ends. The CDR3 reads CASSHGPGLSQETQYF. DNA for the CDR3: TGTGCCAGCAGCCATGGGCCGGGACTCAGCCAAGAGACCCAGTACTTC.

In its sample, this clonotype was seen many times. The chain uses TRBV3-1 and TRBJ1-2; D remains ambiguous. The CDR3 extends over 13 amino acids. In germline, CDR1 is LGHDT, CDR2 YNNKEL (reference sequence). V lost 1 base and J lost 4, with 7 bases in between. CDR3 loop: CASSQGGSYGYTF. DNA for the CDR3: TGTGCCAGCAGCCAAGGTGGGAGCTATGGCTACACCTTC.

The chain is built from TRBV4-2 and TRBJ1-1, with D unclear. The length of the CDR3 is 15 residues. The germline V and J ends were trimmed by 1 base and 2 bases, with 11 bases remaining between them. The germline CDR1 and CDR2 sequences are LGHNA and YNFKEQ. The CDR3 coding sequence is TGTGCCAGCAGCCAAGGTGGGGAACCCAACACTGAAGCTTTCTTT. Translating it yields CASSQGGEPNTEAFF.

This clonotype was detected ten times or more. The chain carries TRBV6-2 or TRBV6-3 and TRBJ1-5, with D possibly being TRBD1 (5 bases). Trimming stripped 6 bases from V and 4 bases from J, with 19 bases between. This CDR3 has 16 residues. Germline V lookup: CDR1 MNHEY, CDR2 SVGEGT. The CDR3 protein is CASSPAGTLANQPQHF. The DNA for the CDR3 is TGTGCCAGCAGCCCAGCCGGGACCTTAGCAAATCAGCCCCAGCATTTT.

This clonotype appeared a few times. V usage is TRBV24-1 and J usage is TRBJ2-1, with TRBD2 as a possible D gene (6 bases). V lost 5 bases and J 5 bases, leaving 15 bases between the germline ends. Germline values: CDR1 KGHDR, CDR2 SFDVKD. CDR3 length: 15 residues. The CDR3 DNA reads as TGTGCCACCAGTGTCCCTGGTAGGAGGGACAATGAGCAGTTCTTC. It is translated as CATSVPGRRDNEQFF.

The gene calls are TRBV4-1 and TRBJ1-5, with D maybe TRBD1 (6 bases). The V end lost 4 bases, the J end lost 2 bases, and 24 bases lay between the germline ends. The CDR3 runs to 19 residues. CDR1 is MGHRA and CDR2 is YSYEKL in the germline V gene. CDR3 residues: CASSRHTGLRLKGNQPQHF. In nucleotides, the CDR3 is TGCGCCAGCAGCCGACATACAGGGTTGCGTCTGAAAGGCAATCAGCCCCAGCATTTT.

The V gene is TRBV7-6, the J gene TRBJ1-4; D unclear. CDR3 size: 14 residues. V lost 4 bases to trimming and J lost 0 bases, with 6 bases between them. Germline loops: CDR1 SGHVS, CDR2 FNYEAQ. This CDR3 reads CASSWGATNEKLFF. CDR3 bases: TGTGCCAGCAGCTGGGGTGCAACTAATGAAAAACTGTTTTTT.

This chain uses TRBV3-1 with TRBJ2-1; TRBD1 matches 7 bases. This CDR3 region has 16 residues. Trimming removed 1 base from V and 4 bases from J; junction bases left unmatched: 7. CDR1 and CDR2 from the germline V gene are LGHDT and YNNKEL (reference sequence). The CDR3: CASSQGDREFYNEQFF. The CDR3 DNA is TGTGCCAGCAGCCAAGGAGACAGGGAATTTTACAATGAGCAGTTCTTC.

The sample holds many counts of this clonotype. The CDR3 reads CSATSFRETQYF. The CDR3 bases are TGCAGTGCTACTAGCTTCCGAGAGACCCAGTACTTC. The V call is TRBV20-1, the J call TRBJ2-5; possibly TRBD2 for D (5 bases). Trimming pared 4 bases from V and 4 bases from J, leaving 10 bases between. The germline CDR1 and CDR2 sequences are DFQATT and SNEGSKA (reference sequence). This CDR3 comprises 12 residues.

The V and J genes are TRBV4-2 and TRBJ2-1; 11 bases agree with TRBD2. Germline V gives CDR1 LGHNA, CDR2 YNFKEQ. The CDR3 runs to 19 residues. V was clipped by 0 bases and J by 6 bases; unmatched bases: 13. CDR3 coding DNA: TGTGCCAGCAGCCAAGATCAGTCTAGCGGGAGGATCGGGGGCAATGAGCAGTTCTTC. Translating it yields CASSQDQSSGRIGGNEQFF.

Ten or more counts support this clonotype. The chain has TRBV5-1 and TRBJ2-7; TRBD1 matches at 9 bases. V trimming: 3 bases; J trimming: 6 bases; junction bases outside the gene matches: 13. CDR1 and CDR2 from the germline V gene are SGHRS and YFSETQ. CDR3 size: 16 residues. This CDR3 reads CASSSATGGLPSEQYV. The CDR3 DNA is TGCGCCAGCAGCTCCGCCACAGGGGGCCTTCCGTCCGAGCAGTACGTC.

Many counts were recorded for this clonotype. The rearrangement joins TRBV5-6 to TRBJ2-7; possible D gene TRBD1, 5 bases. The CDR3 contains 15 residues. Germline V lookup: CDR1 SGHDT, CDR2 YYEEEE. V was cut by 1 base and J by 2 bases, with 13 bases left in between. CDR3 region: CASSLQGATPYEQYV. Here the CDR3 DNA reads TGTGCCAGCAGCTTGCAAGGGGCAACACCCTACGAGCAGTACGTC.

This clonotype was observed a few times. The chain links TRBV20-1 to TRBJ2-1; 7 nucleotides match TRBD1. Germline V gene sequence: CDR1 DFQATT, CDR2 SNEGSKA (reference sequence). The trim removed 7 bases at V and 8 bases at J, leaving 11 bases unmatched. This CDR3 is 13 amino acids long. The CDR3, as DNA: TGCAGTGTAAACACAGGGGCGCAATATGAGCAGTTCTTC. It codes for CSVNTGAQYEQFF.

This clonotype was detected only a few times. The V call is TRBV29-1, the J call TRBJ1-3; 7 bases map to TRBD1. Germline V gene data show CDR1 as SQVTM and CDR2 as ANQGSEA. CDR3 length: 16 residues. After removal of 4 bases from V and 0 bases from J, the junction contained 9 bases not matched to a gene. Here the CDR3 DNA reads TGCAGCGTTGTGGGGGACAGCGTAATCTCTGGAAACACCATATATTTT. It yields the protein CSVVGDSVISGNTIYF.

This clonotype was detected many times. This chain connects TRBV5-4 to TRBJ2-3; D is uncertain. Germline CDR1 SGHNT, CDR2 YYREEE (reference sequence). There are 14 residues in the CDR3. V was cut by 0 bases and J by 2 bases, with 7 bases left in between. This CDR3 reads CASSLVDPTDTQYF. DNA of the CDR3: TGTGCCAGCAGCTTGGTTGACCCCACAGATACGCAGTATTTT.

This chain connects TRBV6-5 to TRBJ2-5; D may correspond to TRBD1 or TRBD2 (5 bases each). Germline V gives CDR1 MNHEY, CDR2 SVGAGI. Between the trimmed V and J ends, which lost 2 bases and 4 bases, there was a span of 14 bases. The CDR3 spans 15 residues. The CDR3 sequence: CASSYRGDRAETQYF. The DNA of the CDR3 is TGTGCCAGCAGTTACCGAGGGGACCGGGCAGAGACCCAGTACTTC.

The chain links TRBV19 to TRBJ1-1; the D is unclear. This CDR3 comprises 14 residues. Looked up from germline, CDR1 is LNHDA and CDR2 is SQIVND (reference sequence). Trimming removed 6 bases at V and 5 bases at J, with 16 bases between. Written as DNA, the CDR3 is TGTGCCAGTAGATATATCTCAGGTTCTACTGAAGCTTTCTTT. This codes for CASRYISGSTEAFF.

There are a few counts of this clonotype. The rearrangement links TRBV5-1 to TRBJ2-5; 9 positions match TRBD2. CDR1 is SGHRS and CDR2 is YFSETQ in the germline V gene. With 6 bases clipped from V and 4 bases from J, the junction kept 10 bases outside the gene matches. CDR3 length equals 15 residues. The CDR3 DNA reads TGCGCCAGCACATTTAGCGGGAGTAATCGAGAGACCCAGTACTTC. Protein sequence: CASTFSGSNRETQYF.

This clonotype was picked up many times. The rearrangement links TRBV6-1 to TRBJ1-6, with a weak D call TRBD1 (6 bases). The CDR3 has 14 amino acids. CDR1 and CDR2 (germline): MNHNS, SASEGT. The V end lost 8 bases, the J end lost 7 bases, and 15 bases lay between the germline ends. CDR3 amino acids: CASRQAGVNSPLHF. DNA for the CDR3: TGTGCCAGCCGGCAGGCAGGGGTAAATTCACCCCTCCACTTT.

The V and J genes are TRBV14 and TRBJ1-2; TRBD1 is a possible D gene (5 bases). The germline CDR1 and CDR2 sequences are SGHDN and FVKESK. The CDR3 contains 13 residues. The V and J ends lost 4 bases and 8 bases respectively, with 14 bases between them. CDR3 DNA sequence: TGTGCCAGCAGCCGCGACCAGGGAAACGGCTACACCTTC. This translates into CASSRDQGNGYTF.

In its sample, this clonotype was seen many times. This chain connects TRBV7-3 to TRBJ2-2; 9 bases match TRBD1. Germline lookup yields CDR1 SGHTA and CDR2 FQGTGA. The CDR3 has 18 residues. Losses at the gene ends were 1 base for V and 3 bases for J; bases not matched to a gene: 9. The CDR3 DNA reads as TGTGCCAGCAGCTTAAGGGGACAGGGTCAGGGGGACACCGGGGAGCTGTTTTTT. Its translation is CASSLRGQGQGDTGELFF.

Many counts were recorded for this clonotype. The gene calls are TRBV10-3 and TRBJ2-7, with TRBD1 matching 8 bases. CDR3 length equals 14 residues. Trimming cost V 8 bases and J 3 bases; bases outside gene matches: 9. Germline V gene lookup returns CDR1 ENHRY and CDR2 SYGVKD. The CDR3 DNA sequence: TGTGCCATCGGAACGGACAGGGCGAACTACGAGCAGTACTTC. Protein product: CAIGTDRANYEQYF.